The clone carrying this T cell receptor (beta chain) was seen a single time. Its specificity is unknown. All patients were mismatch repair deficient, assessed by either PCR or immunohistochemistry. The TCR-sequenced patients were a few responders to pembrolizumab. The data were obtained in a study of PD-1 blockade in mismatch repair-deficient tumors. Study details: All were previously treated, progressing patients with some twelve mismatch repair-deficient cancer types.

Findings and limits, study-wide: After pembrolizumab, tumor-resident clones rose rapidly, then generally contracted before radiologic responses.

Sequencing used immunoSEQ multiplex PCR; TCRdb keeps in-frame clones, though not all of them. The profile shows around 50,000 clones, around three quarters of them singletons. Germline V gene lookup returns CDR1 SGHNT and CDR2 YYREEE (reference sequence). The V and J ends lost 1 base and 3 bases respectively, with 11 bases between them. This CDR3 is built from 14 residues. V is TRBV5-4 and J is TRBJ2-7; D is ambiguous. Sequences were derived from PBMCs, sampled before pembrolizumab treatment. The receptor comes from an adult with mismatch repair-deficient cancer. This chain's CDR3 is CASSLNGGSYEQYF. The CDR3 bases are TGTGCCAGCAGCTTGAATGGCGGAAGCTACGAGCAGTACTTC.